Sequencing of this T cell receptor beta chain was carried out in a study of blood T cell repertoires in COVID-19. The overall study: The United States, Italy and Spain supplied acute and convalescent COVID-19 samples. Sources were T cells, B-cell-depleted T cells, or PBMCs; the material itself was cDNA or gDNA.

The CDR3 has 12 residues. V was clipped by 10 bases and J by 0 bases, with 9 bases between them. Germline values: CDR1 MNHEY, CDR2 SVGAGI. Patients of the Seattle cohort, enrolled during active infection, were followed longitudinally. Original data processing: By means of reference gene primer amplification, nucleated cell counts were estimated. Data came from immunoSEQ multiplex PCR; TCRdb stores just in-frame clones and leaves some out. That table is the source of V, J and clone size, and D and trimming were worked out from the DNA. This sample has roughly 440,000 clones, with around 88% found just once.

Sequenced: peripheral blood. The V gene is TRBV6-5, the J gene TRBJ1-1, with D unclear. The source is a woman aged 50 to 60 with COVID-19, enrolled during active disease. Here the CDR3 DNA reads TGTGCCACCGCGGATCTGAACACTGAAGCTTTCTTT. Its translation: CATADLNTEAFF.